These 19 T cell receptor beta chains share one sample of origin, sequenced in a study of cytomegalovirus exposure and HLA in healthy donors. The primer mix had 60 Vbeta and 13 Jbeta primers. Here immunoSEQ multiplex PCR was the method, and the copy in TCRdb shows in-frame clones only, minus some. The sample has 170,000 or so clones, approximately 78% seen once. What was sequenced was PBMCs. The receptors here all came from a woman between 50 and 59 years old in good health and CMV-seropositive.

The chain uses TRBV5-4 and TRBJ2-3; no firm D call. Germline assignment: CDR1 SGHNT and CDR2 YYREEE (reference sequence). The V end was cut by 2 bases, the J end by 4 bases, with 8 bases between. This CDR3 is 13 amino acids long. This chain's CDR3 is CASSFLLSDTQYF. CDR3 coding DNA: TGTGCCAGCAGCTTCCTTCTCTCAGATACGCAGTATTTT. Complete variable domain (other parts from reference TRBV5-4 and TRBJ2-3): ETGVTQSPTHLIKTRGQQVTLRCSSQSGHNTVSWYQQALGQGPQFIFQYYREEENGRGNFPPRFSGLQFPNYSSELNVNALELDDSALYLCASSFLLSDTQYFGPGTRLTVL.

This chain connects TRBV9 to TRBJ2-5, with D possibly being TRBD1 (6 bases). Trimming removed 4 bases from V and 4 bases from J, with 11 bases in between. The CDR3 covers 13 residues. CDR1 is SGDLS and CDR2 is YYNGEE in the germline V gene. CDR3 residues: CASSQGSAETQYF. The DNA for the CDR3 is TGTGCCAGCAGCCAGGGGAGTGCAGAGACCCAGTACTTC. The full variable domain, with the rest looked up from reference TRBV9 and TRBJ2-5, is DSGVTQTPKHLITATGQRVTLRCSPRSGDLSVYWYQQSLDQGLQFLIQYYNGEERAKGNILERFSAQQFPDLHSELNLSSLELGDSALYFCASSQGSAETQYFGPGTRLLVL.

J is TRBJ2-1 and V is TRBV5-1, with TRBD2 matching over 11 bases. J was trimmed by 4 bases and V by 4 bases; bases with no gene match: 7. The CDR3 sequence is 16 residues long. Germline CDR1 and CDR2: SGHRS and YFSETQ. DNA of the CDR3: TGCGCCAGCAGCCTTCAGGCTAGCGGGGGGTACAATGAGCAGTTCTTC. This translates into CASSLQASGGYNEQFF.

The chain is built from TRBV28 and TRBJ1-3, with D unresolved. V was cut by 5 bases and J by 4 bases, with 6 bases left in between. This CDR3 region has 12 residues. The germline V gene has CDR1 MDHEN and CDR2 SYDVKM. The CDR3 spells CASSMRGNTIYF. As DNA, the CDR3 is TGTGCCAGCAGTATGAGGGGAAACACCATATATTTT.

The J gene is TRBJ1-2, the V gene TRBV27; D uncertain. Per germline, CDR1 MNHEY and CDR2 SMNVEV (reference sequence). The V and J ends lost 0 bases and 4 bases respectively, with 6 bases between them. This CDR3 has 13 amino acids. Here the CDR3 DNA reads TGTGCCAGCAGTTTATCCGCAGGCTATGGCTACACCTTC. This translates into CASSLSAGYGYTF.

This chain connects TRBV5-1 to TRBJ2-7; 8 bases align to TRBD1. Germline lookup yields CDR1 SGHRS and CDR2 YFSETQ. The CDR3 extends over 15 amino acids. With V trimmed by 4 bases and J by 0 bases, 6 bases remained unmatched. CDR3 sequence reads: CASSLTGTGSYEQYF. CDR3 in DNA: TGCGCCAGCAGCCTCACCGGGACAGGCTCCTACGAGCAGTACTTC.

This rearrangement joins TRBV11-3 to TRBJ2-7; tentative D call: TRBD2 (5 bases). V was shortened by 4 bases and J by 6 bases, with 7 bases between the two germline ends. Germline loops: CDR1 SGHNT, CDR2 YENEEA. The CDR3 spans 11 residues. The CDR3 nucleotides are TGTGCCAGCAGCTCCCGGGGCGAGCAGTACTTC. Protein: CASSSRGEQYF.

This chain joins TRBV19 and TRBJ2-3; weak D call: TRBD2 (7 bases). This CDR3 region has 14 residues. Germline values: CDR1 LNHDA, CDR2 SQIVND (reference sequence). V lost 8 bases and J 7 bases, leaving 19 bases between the germline ends. The CDR3 here is CASSLSGGSNTQYF. DNA of the CDR3: TGTGCCAGTTCCCTATCGGGGGGCAGTAATACGCAGTATTTT.

The V call is TRBV6-5, the J call TRBJ1-3; D is perhaps TRBD1 (6 bases). Deletions cut 6 bases from V and 2 bases from J, with 14 bases between. CDR1 is MNHEY and CDR2 is SVGAGI in the germline V gene. The CDR3 consists of 15 residues. This chain's CDR3 is CASRPPTGTGNTIYF. The CDR3 DNA reads as TGTGCCAGCAGGCCACCTACAGGGACTGGAAACACCATATATTTT.

CDR3 loop: CASRRDRVPGELFF. CDR3 nucleotides: TGTGCCAGCAGGAGGGACAGGGTGCCCGGGGAGCTGTTTTTT. The chain recombines TRBV2 with TRBJ2-2; 9 nucleotides agree with TRBD1. Germline CDR1 reads SNHLY; CDR2 reads FYNNEI. CDR3 length equals 14 residues. The trim removed 6 bases at V and 6 bases at J, leaving 5 bases unmatched.

This clone is a singleton in its sample. The chain joins TRBV6-1 to TRBJ1-3; tentative D call: TRBD1 (6 bases). The CDR3 covers 15 residues. Trimming pared 6 bases from V and 4 bases from J, leaving 16 bases between. Germline loops: CDR1 MNHNS, CDR2 SASEGT. Here the CDR3 DNA reads TGTGCCAGCAGACGCTCCACAGGGCCCGGAAACACCATATATTTT. This encodes CASRRSTGPGNTIYF.

The chain uses TRBV5-1 and TRBJ1-2; 9 bases match TRBD1. CDR1 and CDR2 from the germline V gene are SGHRS and YFSETQ. Germline trimming cut 4 bases from V and 7 bases from J; bases unmatched to any gene: 5. This CDR3 comprises 13 residues. CDR3: CASSLSDRGGYTF. The CDR3 coding sequence is TGCGCCAGCAGCCTCTCGGACAGGGGTGGCTACACCTTC.

About this clone: Compared with germline, one end of the junction differs, possibly owing to a read error. V gene TRBV7-9 combines with J gene TRBJ1-1, with D unresolved. CDR3 length: 9 residues. CDR1 and CDR2 from the germline V gene are SEHNR and FQNEAQ (reference sequence). As DNA, the CDR3 is TGTGCCAGCGGAAGGGAGCGTGTCTTT. As protein: CASGRERVF.

The V gene is TRBV7-9, the J gene TRBJ1-4; 7 positions agree with TRBD1. The ends lost 5 bases at V and 5 bases at J; junction bases unmatched: 8. CDR1 SEHNR and CDR2 FQNEAQ come from the germline V gene (reference sequence). CDR3 length equals 15 residues. Here the CDR3 reads CASSRQGGFNEKLFF. CDR3 DNA: TGTGCCAGCAGCCGACAGGGCGGTTTCAATGAAAAACTGTTTTTT.

The genes are TRBV6-1 and TRBJ1-5, with 8 bases that match TRBD1. This CDR3 is built from 13 residues. Germline V CDR1 and CDR2: MNHNS, SASEGT. Trimming cost V 6 bases and J 2 bases; bases outside gene matches: 0. Here the CDR3 reads CASRTGGNQPQHF. CDR3 sequence (DNA): TGTGCCAGCAGGACAGGGGGCAATCAGCCCCAGCATTTT.

J is TRBJ2-1 and V is TRBV9; 9 nucleotides line up with TRBD2. The CDR3 spans 14 residues. Per the germline V gene, CDR1 is SGDLS and CDR2 is YYNGEE. The junction had 2 bases not matched to a gene; V was cut back by 1 base and J by 6 bases. CDR3 residues: CASSVLAGSNEQFF. Here the CDR3 DNA reads TGTGCCAGCAGCGTACTAGCGGGGAGCAATGAGCAGTTCTTC.

V gene TRBV30 combines with J gene TRBJ2-3, with TRBD2 as a possible D gene (6 bases). V lost 0 bases to trimming and J lost 6 bases, with 7 bases between them. Germline V lookup: CDR1 GTSNPN, CDR2 SVGIG (reference sequence). This CDR3 contains 12 residues. CDR3 in amino acids: CAWSVRGDTQYF. In DNA, the CDR3 is TGTGCCTGGAGTGTCCGGGGGGATACGCAGTATTTT.

The V gene is TRBV19, the J gene TRBJ1-2; D may be TRBD1 (5 bases). Germline CDR1 is LNHDA and CDR2 is SQIVND (reference sequence). V lost 5 bases and J 2 bases, leaving 18 bases between the germline ends. CDR3 size: 16 residues. Here the CDR3 DNA reads TGTGCCAGTAGTCCCTGGGTTTTGGGGCGGAACTATGGCTACACCTTC. Protein product: CASSPWVLGRNYGYTF. Full variable domain (missing parts from reference TRBV19 and TRBJ1-2): DGGITQSPKYLFRKEGQNVTLSCEQNLNHDAMYWYRQDPGQGLRLIYYSQIVNDFQKGDIAEGYSVSREKKESFPLTVTSAQKNPTAFYLCASSPWVLGRNYGYTFGSGTRLTVV.

This clone appeared a single time. V and J are TRBV9 and TRBJ2-5; D uncertain. There are 16 residues in the CDR3. Germline V gene data show CDR1 as SGDLS and CDR2 as YYNGEE. The V end lost 4 bases, the J end lost 4 bases, and 20 bases lay between the germline ends. CDR3 sequence (DNA): TGTGCCAGCAGCCCCCGCCGCCATTCTACCGGAGAGACCCAGTACTTC. This encodes CASSPRRHSTGETQYF.